This entry lists 15 T cell receptor beta chains sequenced from one sample in a study of vaccination and CD4 T cells after COVID-19. Documented treatment: approximately 10-day PBMC culture with coronavirus spike peptide pools or control peptides (ViraFEST assay). Once obtained from cultured CD4+ T cells, the DNA was sequenced using the Oncomine TCR Beta short-read assay. TCRdb redid the calling of the PCR reads with MiXCR, one entry per CDR3 protein. Of more than 9,000 distinct CDR3 sequences in the sample, about 37% were seen once. Their specific antigens are unknown. Sequencing input: cultured CD4+ T cells from blood. Receptors were obtained from a human donor with COVID-19.

The chain couples TRBV28 to TRBJ2-3, with 7 bases fitting TRBD1. V trimming: 0 bases; J trimming: 14 bases; junction bases outside the gene matches: 11. The CDR3 covers 14 residues. Germline V gene lookup returns CDR1 MDHEN and CDR2 SYDVKM. The CDR3 DNA reads TGTGCCAGCAGTTTATGGGGACAGCAATTGAGAAGGTATTTT. Protein: CASSLWGQQLRRYF.

This clonotype came up a few times. V gene TRBV20-1 combines with J gene TRBJ2-5; 11 bases are a match to TRBD2. Germline V gene data show CDR1 as DFQATT and CDR2 as SNEGSKA (reference sequence). After removal of 5 bases from V and 4 bases from J, the junction contained 9 bases not matched to a gene. CDR3 length equals 15 residues. The CDR3 sequence is CSARPSGGLAETQYF. CDR3 sequence (DNA): TGCAGTGCTCGCCCTAGCGGGGGGCTGGCAGAGACCCAGTACTTC.

The chain is built from TRBV20-1 and TRBJ1-1; D unclear. Germline assignment: CDR1 DFQATT and CDR2 SNEGSKA (reference sequence). CDR3 size: 14 residues. The V end was cut by 0 bases, the J end by 1 base, with 9 bases between. This CDR3 reads CSARDRRKNTEAFF. The DNA for the CDR3 is TGCAGTGCTAGAGATCGAAGGAAGAACACTGAAGCTTTCTTT.

This rearrangement joins TRBV2 to TRBJ1-3; D not certain. CDR3 length: 14 amino acids. V gave up 1 base and J gave up 4 bases, with 8 bases separating them. CDR1 SNHLY and CDR2 FYNNEI come from the germline V gene. The CDR3 sequence is CASSEGGSGNTIYF. DNA of the CDR3: TGTGCCAGCAGTGAAGGTGGTTCGGGAAACACCATATATTTT.

The V and J genes are TRBV20-1 and TRBJ2-3, with D possibly TRBD2 on 6 matching bases. The CDR3 totals 17 residues. Trimming pared 1 base from V and 4 bases from J, leaving 21 bases between. CDR1 DFQATT and CDR2 SNEGSKA come from the germline V gene (reference sequence). The DNA for the CDR3 is TGCAGTGCTAGAGGTCGAGGGAGGTCAGGCACCCCAGATACGCAGTATTTT. Translating gives CSARGRGRSGTPDTQYF.

The rearrangement joins TRBV30 to TRBJ2-5; D is possibly TRBD1 or TRBD2 (6 bases each). The V end was cut by 5 bases, the J end by 4 bases, with 17 bases between. CDR3 length equals 14 residues. The germline CDR1 and CDR2 sequences are GTSNPN and SVGIG (reference sequence). CDR3 residues: CAWCLGGRGETQYF. In DNA form, the CDR3 reads TGTGCCTGGTGCCTGGGGGGCCGGGGAGAGACCCAGTACTTC. Complete variable domain (other parts from reference TRBV30 and TRBJ2-5): SQTIHQWPATLVQPVGSPLSLECTVEGTSNPNLYWYRQAAGRGLQLLFYSVGIGQISSEVPQNLSASRPQDRQFILSSKKLLLSDSGFYLCAWCLGGRGETQYFGPGTRLLVL.

Here the CDR3 DNA reads TGCAGCTCTAGGGGGGGTACCGGGGAGCTGTTTTTT. Protein: CSSRGGTGELFF. The chain combines TRBV29-1 with TRBJ2-2; D may be TRBD2 (7 bases). The CDR3 extends over 12 amino acids. The germline V and J ends were trimmed by 8 bases and 5 bases, with 12 bases remaining between them. Germline CDR1 and CDR2: SQVTM and ANQGSEA.

J is TRBJ1-5 and V is TRBV19, with 7 bases fitting TRBD1. Germline CDR1 and CDR2: LNHDA and SQIVND (reference sequence). CDR3 length: 15 residues. Trimming at V came to 7 bases and at J to 3 bases, leaving 9 bases not matched to a gene. For the CDR3, the DNA is TGTGCCAGTACCGCCGGGACAGACAACAATCAGCCCCAGCATTTT. Amino acid sequence: CASTAGTDNNQPQHF. The whole variable domain, filled in from reference TRBV19 and TRBJ1-5, reads DGGITQSPKYLFRKEGQNVTLSCEQNLNHDAMYWYRQDPGQGLRLIYYSQIVNDFQKGDIAEGYSVSREKKESFPLTVTSAQKNPTAFYLCASTAGTDNNQPQHFGDGTRLSIL.

This clonotype was picked up a small number of times. V is TRBV6-2 or TRBV6-3 and J is TRBJ2-7; no firm D call. The germline gives CDR1 MNHEY, CDR2 SVGEGT. Trimming removed 2 bases from V and 6 bases from J, with 11 bases in between. The CDR3 is 13 amino acids. The DNA of the CDR3 is TGTGCCAGCAGTTACACGACTCCGGTCGAGCAGTACTTC. This translates into CASSYTTPVEQYF.

This clonotype was seen more than once but under ten times. The chain joins TRBV30 to TRBJ1-1; no firm D call. This CDR3 has 16 amino acids. CDR1 GTSNPN and CDR2 SVGIG come from the germline V gene (reference sequence). Trimming took off 0 bases at V and 3 bases at J, with 17 bases between the two ends. This CDR3 is CAWSVFAARADTEAFF. The CDR3 nucleotides are TGTGCCTGGAGTGTATTCGCCGCTAGGGCGGACACTGAAGCTTTCTTT.

The chain recombines TRBV6-1 with TRBJ1-2; 7 nucleotides align to TRBD1. Germline CDR1 MNHNS, CDR2 SASEGT. The CDR3 contains 12 residues. J gave up 5 bases and V 8 bases, and 5 bases lay outside the gene matches. CDR3 coding DNA: TGTGCCAGCGAATCGACAGGGTATGGCTACACCTTC. Encoded protein: CASESTGYGYTF.

The rearrangement links TRBV12-3 or TRBV12-4 to TRBJ1-5; D is undetermined. Trimming took off 8 bases at V and 8 bases at J, with 7 bases between the two ends. CDR3 length equals 10 residues. For the CDR3, the DNA is TGTGCCAGCGGGAAAGAGCCCCAGCATTTT. Translated, it gives CASGKEPQHF.

In this sample, this clonotype turned up a few times. CDR3 DNA sequence: TGTGCCAGCAGCTTAGCCGTTGGTGGGGGGCGAGATACGCAGTATTTT. Protein product: CASSLAVGGGRDTQYF. This chain uses TRBV7-2 with TRBJ2-3; either TRBD1 or TRBD2 may fit D (6 bases each). Trimming pared 0 bases from V and 5 bases from J, leaving 15 bases between. The CDR3 runs to 16 residues. Looked up from germline, CDR1 is SGHTA and CDR2 is FQGNSA.

J is TRBJ2-7 and V is TRBV5-1; D not resolved. The CDR3 loop spans 11 amino acids. The ends were cut back, 4 bases at V and 3 bases at J, with 5 bases in the middle. Germline CDR1 and CDR2: SGHRS and YFSETQ. The CDR3 DNA reads as TGCGCCAGCAGCCTGAACTACGAGCAGTACTTC. It is translated as CASSLNYEQYF.

For this clonotype: Relative to the germline gene, one junction end is altered; a read error may explain this. This chain uses TRBV7-7 with TRBJ2-5, with 7 bases that match TRBD1. The CDR3 extends over 16 amino acids. CDR1 SSHAT and CDR2 FNYEAQ come from the germline V gene (reference sequence). The CDR3 reads CASSPSSGQSSGTQYF. The DNA for the CDR3 is TGTGCTAGCAGCCCTAGTTCGGGACAGAGCTCAGGGACCCAGTACTTC.